This T cell receptor (beta chain) is from a study of sequential checkpoint blockade in melanoma. Study overall: DNA from 85 to 95 pretreatment tumor samples underwent TCRβ immunosequencing. Findings of the study overall: Mutational load did not correlate with tumor T-cell fraction or clonality.

The germline CDR1 and CDR2 sequences are MNHGY and SAAAGT. The CDR3 has 14 residues. J was trimmed by 7 bases and V by 5 bases; bases with no gene match: 9. The treatment denotes: randomized to nivolumab then ipilimumab (arm A) or the reverse (arm B). This clone appeared a few times. Its antigen is not known. The method was immunoSEQ multiplex PCR; TCRdb's version includes in-frame clones alone and lacks a portion of them. The data contain approximately 2,500 clones, 22% of them singletons. The specimen was tumor tissue (inferred from file names), collected from a patient given nivolumab and ipilimumab in sequence. V is TRBV6-8 and J is TRBJ1-2; 8 bases line up with TRBD1. The receptor was isolated from a human donor with melanoma. CDR3 protein: CASSDKQGVGGYTF. In DNA, the CDR3 is TGTGCCAGCAGTGACAAACAGGGGGTTGGTGGCTACACCTTC.